The clone carrying this TCR beta chain showed up many times. Its specificity is unknown. The data stem from a study of neurological immune-mediated disorders. Study-wide results and limits: No CDR3 amino acid sequences were shared by expanded clones across subjects, suggesting private repertoires in all groups.

The team produced cDNA through 5'RACE using 10-nucleotide random UMIs. MiXCR, run by TCRdb on the 5' RACE reads, gives a single entry per CDR3 protein. The table shows about 31,000 distinct CDR3 sequences, with roughly 15% occurring only once. The CDR3 consists of 14 residues. CDR1 is MNHNS and CDR2 is SASEGT in the germline V gene. V was trimmed by 5 bases and J by 7 bases, leaving 18 bases between them. Regarding time point: technical triplicate 2. The T cells used for sorted libraries numbered 1 million, either CD4+ or CD8+. The rearrangement links TRBV6-1 to TRBJ2-7; TRBD2 is a possible D gene (5 bases). The receptor's source is a female donor with HTLV-1-associated myelopathy (HAM/TSP). The sequencing sample was made of CD4+ T cells from blood. The CDR3 DNA reads TGTGCCAGCAGTCCCCAAAGCGGACCTTATGAGCAGTACTTC. Translating gives CASSPQSGPYEQYF.